A single sample is the source of the 16 T cell receptor beta chains below, sequenced in a study of response to subunit inactivated influenza vaccine. Via MiXCR, TCRdb re-called the RT-PCR reads, giving one row per CDR3 protein. The table lists some 800,000 distinct CDR3 sequences, 21% of them singletons. This specimen was PBMCs from blood, taken about 5 days after vaccination. The source is a man aged 45 to 65 who received an inactivated influenza vaccine.

This clonotype was detected a few times. This sequence joins TRBV20-1 and TRBJ2-5, with D tentatively TRBD2 (6 bases). Germline V gene sequence: CDR1 DFQATT, CDR2 SNEGSKA (reference sequence). This CDR3 has 16 amino acids. V lost 3 bases to trimming and J lost 5 bases, with 22 bases between them. CDR3 protein: CSASPALALSAETQYF. The CDR3 coding sequence is TGCAGTGCTAGCCCGGCGCTAGCGCTCAGTGCTGAGACCCAGTACTTC.

The chain has TRBV29-1 and TRBJ2-7, with D perhaps given as TRBD1 or TRBD2 (5 bases each). The V and J ends lost 4 bases and 2 bases respectively, with 18 bases between them. The germline V gene has CDR1 SQVTM and CDR2 ANQGSEA. The CDR3 has 15 residues. The CDR3 nucleotides are TGCAGCGTTGCGCCAAGGGACGTCCTCCCCTACGAGCAGTACTTC. Translation: CSVAPRDVLPYEQYF.

This clonotype showed up many times. The V and J genes are TRBV5-1 and TRBJ2-1; D uncertain. The CDR3 has 14 residues. V was cut by 5 bases and J by 2 bases, with 11 bases left in between. Per germline, CDR1 SGHRS and CDR2 YFSETQ. The CDR3 DNA follows: TGCGCCAGCAGAGGCGATGAACCCTACAATGAGCAGTTCTTC. As protein: CASRGDEPYNEQFF.

This clonotype was counted only a few times. The rearrangement joins TRBV5-5 to TRBJ1-5; D is uncertain. V lost 2 bases, J lost 3 bases, and 12 bases lay in between. This CDR3 spans 15 amino acids. In germline, CDR1 is SGHKS, CDR2 YYEKEE (reference sequence). CDR3 coding DNA: TGTGCCAGCAGCTTTGGCACCCTTTTCAATCAGCCCCAGCATTTT. Protein: CASSFGTLFNQPQHF.

This clonotype was seen only once. This chain links TRBV20-1 with TRBJ2-7; 7 bases are a match to TRBD1. The V and J ends lost 3 bases and 2 bases, in that order; junction bases with no gene match: 7. Germline CDR1 reads DFQATT; CDR2 reads SNEGSKA (reference sequence). The CDR3 has 14 residues. The CDR3 region has the DNA TGCAGTGCTAGGACAGGGCCGCCGGCCTACGAGCAGTACTTC. This sequence encodes CSARTGPPAYEQYF.

The J gene is TRBJ1-1, the V gene TRBV5-1; perhaps TRBD1 as D (5 bases). This CDR3 is built from 14 residues. The ends were cut back, 2 bases at V and 1 base at J, with 9 bases in the middle. Germline CDR1 SGHRS, CDR2 YFSETQ. CDR3 coding DNA: TGCGCCAGCAGCTTCAGGGCCCCGAACACTGAAGCTTTCTTT. It translates to CASSFRAPNTEAFF.

The genes are TRBV10-3 and TRBJ2-7; D perhaps matches TRBD2 (6 bases). Germline CDR1 and CDR2: ENHRY and SYGVKD. The V and J ends lost 4 bases and 2 bases respectively, with 24 bases between them. There are 18 residues in the CDR3. For the CDR3, the DNA is TGTGCCATCAGTGGTCAGAGGAGGATGGAGGGCAGACCCTACGAGCAGTACTTC. It translates to CAISGQRRMEGRPYEQYF.

There are a few counts of this clonotype. The chain joins TRBV4-2 to TRBJ2-5; D is unclear. V was shortened by 4 bases and J by 2 bases, with 11 bases between the two germline ends. Germline CDR1 LGHNA, CDR2 YNFKEQ. The CDR3 runs to 14 residues. The CDR3 reads CASSRSGGQETQYF. The CDR3 DNA follows: TGTGCCAGCAGCCGTTCGGGCGGACAAGAGACCCAGTACTTC.

The genes are TRBV4-2 and TRBJ1-6, with D uncertain. The germline CDR1 and CDR2 sequences are LGHNA and YNFKEQ. The CDR3 length is 16 residues. V was shortened by 3 bases and J by 7 bases, with 16 bases between the two germline ends. The CDR3 is CASSHADVPMNSPLHF. The CDR3 DNA reads TGTGCCAGCAGCCATGCGGACGTCCCAATGAATTCACCCCTCCACTTT.

The chain is built from TRBV7-2 and TRBJ2-6; 10 nucleotides match TRBD1. This CDR3 has 17 amino acids. Germline-derived CDR1 and CDR2 are SGHTA and FQGNSA. V was pared by 6 bases and J by 2 bases, with 7 bases of the junction left unmatched. The CDR3 coding sequence is TGTGCCAGCAGTTTTGGGACAGGGGCTCCTGGGGCCAACGTCCTGACTTTC. Its translation is CASSFGTGAPGANVLTF.

This sequence joins TRBV10-3 and TRBJ2-1; TRBD2 matches 7 bases. The CDR3 has 13 amino acids. The germline gives CDR1 ENHRY, CDR2 SYGVKD. V dropped 6 bases and J dropped 9; count of bases not matched to a gene: 8. The CDR3 here is CAISRDGRSEQFF. CDR3 DNA: TGTGCCATCAGCCGGGACGGGAGGAGTGAGCAGTTCTTC.

This clonotype was seen more than once but under ten times. The chain carries TRBV7-9 and TRBJ2-5; weak D call: TRBD1 (6 bases). Trimming removed 0 bases at V and 5 bases at J, with 10 bases between. CDR1 is SEHNR and CDR2 is FQNEAQ in the germline V gene (reference sequence). The CDR3 has 14 amino acids. CDR3 sequence: CASSLADRSETQYF. For the CDR3, the DNA is TGTGCCAGCAGCTTAGCTGACAGGTCGGAGACCCAGTACTTC.

The chain has TRBV9 and TRBJ2-2; D might be TRBD2 (6 bases). The V end was cut by 0 bases, the J end by 0 bases, with 18 bases between. CDR3 length equals 19 residues. Germline-derived CDR1 and CDR2 are SGDLS and YYNGEE. For the CDR3, the DNA is TGTGCCAGCAGCGTAGACGGAAGGATTAGCGGAACGAACACCGGGGAGCTGTTTTTT. Protein product: CASSVDGRISGTNTGELFF.

This clonotype was seen more than once but under ten times. It may be a read error: a sequence one base away is much more abundant. The chain couples TRBV28 to TRBJ2-1; D unresolved. Per germline, CDR1 MDHEN and CDR2 SYDVKM. The CDR3 extends over 10 amino acids. V lost 5 bases and J 5 bases, leaving 1 base between the germline ends. The DNA for the CDR3 is TGTGCCAGCAGTCACAATGAGCAGTTCTTC. This sequence encodes CASSHNEQFF. The variable domain in full, completed from reference TRBV28 and TRBJ2-1, reads DVKVTQSSRYLVKRTGEKVFLECVQDMDHENMFWYRQDPGLGLRLIYFSYDVKMKEKGDIPEGYSVSREKKERFSLILESASTNQTSMYLCASSHNEQFFGPGTRLTVL.

This clonotype has ten or more counts. This chain joins TRBV7-2 and TRBJ2-7; TRBD2 matches at 7 bases. V lost 4 bases to trimming and J lost 2 bases; unmatched junction nucleotides: 11. Germline CDR1 and CDR2: SGHTA and FQGNSA. CDR3 size: 16 residues. For the CDR3, the DNA is TGTGCCAGCAGCTCATCTGGCGGGAGACTTCCCTACGAGCAGTACTTC. Translating it yields CASSSSGGRLPYEQYF.

This clonotype showed up just a few times. The genes are TRBV12-3 or TRBV12-4 and TRBJ2-7; D gene unclear. Trimming removed 3 bases from V and 7 bases from J, with 10 bases in between. CDR3 length equals 12 residues. The CDR3 DNA follows: TGTGCCAGCAGTTTGGGCTCTTGGGAGCAGTACTTC. It codes for CASSLGSWEQYF.